Each of the 3 T cell receptor beta chains below was sequenced from the same sample in a study of T cells after yellow fever vaccination. TCRdb re-called the 5' RACE reads with MiXCR, one entry per CDR3 protein. The sample yields 500,000 to 650,000 distinct CDR3 sequences, about a sixth seen once. Sequenced here: PBMCs, sampled roughly 5 days after the first yellow fever vaccination. The receptors derive from a man aged 18 to 30 who received the YFV17D yellow fever vaccine.

The rearrangement joins TRBV20-1 to TRBJ1-3, with D unresolved. CDR3 size: 13 residues. V was clipped by 2 bases and J by 3 bases, with 8 bases between them. Looked up from germline, CDR1 is DFQATT and CDR2 is SNEGSKA (reference sequence). The CDR3 sequence: CSARNSRGNTIYF. CDR3 in DNA: TGCAGTGCTAGAAATTCCCGTGGAAACACCATATATTTT.

This clonotype was observed a few times. The V and J genes are TRBV10-2 and TRBJ2-7; D is undetermined. Germline assignment: CDR1 WSHSY and CDR2 SAAADI. This CDR3 has 13 amino acids. V lost 6 bases, J lost 0 bases, and 9 bases lay in between. CDR3 nucleotides: TGCGCCAGCAGCCCTCCGAACTCCTACGAGCAGTACTTC. Translated: CASSPPNSYEQYF.

The rearrangement links TRBV7-2 to TRBJ2-4, with TRBD2 matching 14 bases. Trimming removed 5 bases from V and 6 bases from J; junction bases left unmatched: 9. Germline loops: CDR1 SGHTA, CDR2 FQGNSA. The CDR3 runs 17 residues. The CDR3 is CASSLGTSGGPRNIQYF. CDR3 nucleotide sequence: TGTGCCAGCAGCCTAGGGACTAGCGGGGGCCCGCGAAACATTCAGTACTTC.